The 4 T cell receptor beta chains below come from one sample, sequenced in a study of T cell responses to AZD1222 COVID-19 vaccine (dated by TCRdb to about 2021). Receptor amplification or capture employed the immunoSEQ multiplex PCR assay. The table comes from immuneACCESS by way of TCRdb, which keeps in-frame sequences with V and J called. Part of the clones is missing from these tables; in studies checked, under half for an unresolved V gene and the rest for unknown reasons. This sample lists about 180,000 clones; 75% to 95% were detected once. Of the sample, approximately 3% falls within the top ten clones. The sample's time point label is to be understood as: baseline before first vaccination. The starting material was peripheral blood, obtained on day 0 of AZD1222 vaccination. Source of these receptors: an adult in good health.

This CDR3 reads CASSLLSATGEQYF. DNA of the CDR3: TGTGCCAGCAGCTTGTTATCGGCGACGGGGGAGCAGTACTTC. V and J are TRBV5-4 and TRBJ2-7; TRBD2 is a possible D gene (5 bases). This CDR3 spans 14 amino acids. Germline lookup yields CDR1 SGHNT and CDR2 YYREEE (reference sequence). V gave up 1 base and J gave up 7 bases, with 15 bases separating them. The full variable domain, with the rest looked up from reference TRBV5-4 and TRBJ2-7, is ETGVTQSPTHLIKTRGQQVTLRCSSQSGHNTVSWYQQALGQGPQFIFQYYREEENGRGNFPPRFSGLQFPNYSSELNVNALELDDSALYLCASSLLSATGEQYFGPGTRLTVT.

The J gene is TRBJ1-5, the V gene TRBV11-2; D not resolved. The CDR3 length is 13 residues. V was shortened by 2 bases and J by 4 bases, with 6 bases between the two germline ends. Looked up from germline, CDR1 is SGHAT and CDR2 is FQNNGV. The CDR3 reads CASSLHGNQPQHF. The CDR3 DNA is TGTGCCAGCAGCTTACACGGGAATCAGCCCCAGCATTTT.

The chain uses TRBV6-1 and TRBJ1-1; TRBD1 aligns across 8 bases. This CDR3 spans 12 amino acids. Germline lookup yields CDR1 MNHNS and CDR2 SASEGT. Trimming cost V 7 bases and J 5 bases; bases outside gene matches: 3. CDR3 nucleotide sequence: TGTGCCAGCAATCAGGGGGCGACTGAAGCTTTCTTT. It is translated as CASNQGATEAFF.

The chain employs TRBV9 and TRBJ1-1; tentatively, D is TRBD1 (6 bases). Germline assignment: CDR1 SGDLS and CDR2 YYNGEE. The CDR3 covers 16 residues. Trimming removed 1 base from V and 8 bases from J, with 21 bases in between. CDR3 residues: CASSVTIGPGAHEAFF. The CDR3 nucleotides read TGTGCCAGCAGCGTAACGATTGGACCAGGGGCCCACGAAGCTTTCTTT.